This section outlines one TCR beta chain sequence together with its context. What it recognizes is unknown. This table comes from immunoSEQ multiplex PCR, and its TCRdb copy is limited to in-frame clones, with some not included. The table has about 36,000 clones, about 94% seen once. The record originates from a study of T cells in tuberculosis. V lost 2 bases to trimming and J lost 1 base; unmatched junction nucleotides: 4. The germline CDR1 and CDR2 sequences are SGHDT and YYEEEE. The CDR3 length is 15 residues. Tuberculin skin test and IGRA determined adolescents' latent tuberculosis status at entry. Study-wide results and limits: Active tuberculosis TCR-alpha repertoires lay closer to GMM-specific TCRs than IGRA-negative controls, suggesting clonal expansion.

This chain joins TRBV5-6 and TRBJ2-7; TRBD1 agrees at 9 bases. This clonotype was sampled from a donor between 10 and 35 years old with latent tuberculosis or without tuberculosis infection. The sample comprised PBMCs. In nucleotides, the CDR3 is TGTGCCAGCAGCTTCCTCGGGACAGGGTCCTACGAGCAGTACTTC. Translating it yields CASSFLGTGSYEQYF.